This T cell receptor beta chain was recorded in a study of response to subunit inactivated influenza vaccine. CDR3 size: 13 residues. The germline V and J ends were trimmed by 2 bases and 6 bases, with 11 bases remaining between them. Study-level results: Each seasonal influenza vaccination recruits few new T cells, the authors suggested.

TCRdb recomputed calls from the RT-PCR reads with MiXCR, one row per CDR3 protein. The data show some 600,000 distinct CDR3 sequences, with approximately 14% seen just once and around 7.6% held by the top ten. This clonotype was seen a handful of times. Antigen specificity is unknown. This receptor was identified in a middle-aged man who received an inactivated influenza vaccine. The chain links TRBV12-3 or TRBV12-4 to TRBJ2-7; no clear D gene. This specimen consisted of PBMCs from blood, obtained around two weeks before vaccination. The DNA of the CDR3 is TGTGCCAGCAGTTTATCCGACCTCGTCGAGCAGTACTTC. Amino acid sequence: CASSLSDLVEQYF.